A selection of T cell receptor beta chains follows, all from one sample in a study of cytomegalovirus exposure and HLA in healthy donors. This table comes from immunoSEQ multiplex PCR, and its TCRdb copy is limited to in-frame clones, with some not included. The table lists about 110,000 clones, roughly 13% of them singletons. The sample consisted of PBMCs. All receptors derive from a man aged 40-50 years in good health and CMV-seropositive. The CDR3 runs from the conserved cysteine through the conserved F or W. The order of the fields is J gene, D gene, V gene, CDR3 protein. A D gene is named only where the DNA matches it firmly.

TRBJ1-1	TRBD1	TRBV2	CASSRRQGVTEAFF
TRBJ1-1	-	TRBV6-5	CASSYSRLRETEAFF
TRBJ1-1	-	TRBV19	CASSYRGGTEAFF
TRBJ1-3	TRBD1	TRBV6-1	CASSNTGTGHFF
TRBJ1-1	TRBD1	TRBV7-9	CASSSGTGPEAFF
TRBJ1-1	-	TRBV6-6	CASSYSRGSTEAFF
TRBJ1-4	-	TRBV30	CAWSVGQFGSEKLFF
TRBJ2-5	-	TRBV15	CATSSLGSPGRGSETQYF
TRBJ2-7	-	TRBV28	CASSGGPYEQYF
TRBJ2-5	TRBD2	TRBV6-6	CASTAAAGAREQYF
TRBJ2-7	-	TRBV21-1	CASGEEAAECDYEQYF
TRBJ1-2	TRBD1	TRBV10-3	CAIRLTGGHGYTF
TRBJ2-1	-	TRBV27	CASSWVARYNEQFF
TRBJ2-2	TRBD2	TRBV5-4	CASREGLAGQNTGELFF
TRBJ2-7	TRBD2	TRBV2	CASSLLPGLVPLEQYF
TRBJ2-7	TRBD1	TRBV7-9	CASSSGQGAGEQYF
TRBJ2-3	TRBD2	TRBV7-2	CASSSTPRGTDTQYF
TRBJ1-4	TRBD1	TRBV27	CASSQETGVNEKLFF
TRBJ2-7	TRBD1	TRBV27	CASSGTASYEQYF
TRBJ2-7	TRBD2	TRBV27	CASTSLEREGREQYF
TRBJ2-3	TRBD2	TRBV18	CASSPDLTSEQYF
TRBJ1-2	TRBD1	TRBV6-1	CASTVTGLNYGYTF
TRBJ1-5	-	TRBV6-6	CASSRSTTRRNQPQHF
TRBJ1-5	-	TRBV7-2	CASSLAGVGQPQHF
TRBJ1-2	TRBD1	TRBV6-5	CASSKTGVLGYTF
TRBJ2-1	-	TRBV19	CASRTIRGNEQFF
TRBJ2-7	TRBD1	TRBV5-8	CASSLRSGGRNEQYF
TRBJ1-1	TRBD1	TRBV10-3	CAISNRDRGEAFF
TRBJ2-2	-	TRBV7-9	CASSLFQANTGELFF
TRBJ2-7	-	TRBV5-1	CASSRGSGEQYF